The 12 T cell receptor beta chains given below trace back to one sample, sequenced in a study of T cell responses to AZD1222 COVID-19 vaccine. Sequencing was performed with immunoSEQ multiplex PCR; in TCRdb, only in-frame clones are kept and a portion is missing. The repertoire holds about 120,000 clones, with more than 75% as singletons. The sample was peripheral blood, taken on day 0 of AZD1222 vaccination. The receptors were sampled from an adult in good health.

This clone was counted a single time. The chain carries TRBV28 and TRBJ1-3, with 7 bases matching TRBD1. Germline CDR1 and CDR2: MDHEN and SYDVKM. V lost 7 bases, J lost 2 bases, and 5 bases stayed unmatched. The CDR3 extends over 14 amino acids. The CDR3 is CASTVGGAGNTIYF. Written as DNA, the CDR3 is TGTGCCAGCACTGTAGGGGGCGCTGGAAACACCATATATTTT.

This chain links TRBV7-2 with TRBJ1-1; D is unresolved. This CDR3 is built from 15 residues. V was cut by 4 bases and J by 1 base, with 13 bases left in between. The germline CDR1 and CDR2 sequences are SGHTA and FQGNSA. CDR3 sequence (DNA): TGTGCCAGCAGCTATGGAGGGAGTAAGAACACTGAAGCTTTCTTT. As protein: CASSYGGSKNTEAFF.

This chain connects TRBV3-1 (or the pseudogene TRBV3-2) to TRBJ1-3; D is ambiguous. CDR1 is LGHDT and CDR2 is YNNKEL in the germline V gene (reference sequence). The CDR3 is 13 amino acids. The ends were cut back, 1 base at V and 8 bases at J, with 9 bases in the middle. The CDR3 is CASSQAAGDTIYF. The CDR3 DNA sequence: TGTGCCAGCAGCCAAGCGGCGGGCGACACCATATATTTT.

The genes are TRBV6-2 or TRBV6-3 and TRBJ1-2, with D possibly TRBD1 on 5 matching bases. Trimming took 0 bases from V and 0 from J, leaving 17 bases between them. This CDR3 region has 18 residues. Germline-derived CDR1 and CDR2 are MNHEY and SVGEGT. The CDR3 DNA reads TGTGCCAGCAGTTACTCGGGGGAGGGTGAGCCGGCTAACTATGGCTACACCTTC. As protein: CASSYSGEGEPANYGYTF.

CDR3 nucleotide sequence: TGTGCCAGCAGTAACAGGGGATCAGGAAACACCATATATTTT. Translated, it gives CASSNRGSGNTIYF. The chain combines TRBV6-5 with TRBJ1-3; 7 bases line up with TRBD1. Germline V gives CDR1 MNHEY, CDR2 SVGAGI. V was pared by 5 bases and J by 4 bases, with 5 bases of the junction left unmatched. The CDR3 has 14 amino acids.

The rearrangement joins TRBV11-3 to TRBJ2-5, with D perhaps TRBD1 or TRBD2 (5 bases each). Trimming shortened V by 5 bases and J by 4 bases, and 11 bases separated the two germline ends. Germline V CDR1 and CDR2: SGHNT, YENEEA. The CDR3 sequence is 13 residues long. The CDR3 is CASSPRGGETQYF. In DNA form, the CDR3 reads TGTGCCAGCAGCCCGAGGGGCGGAGAGACCCAGTACTTC.

The rearrangement links TRBV28 to TRBJ2-3; D gene uncertain. The CDR3 has 14 amino acids. V was clipped by 2 bases and J by 1 base, with 7 bases between them. Per the germline V gene, CDR1 is MDHEN and CDR2 is SYDVKM. The CDR3 DNA follows: TGTGCCAGCAGTTTACAGTGGGGCACAGATACGCAGTATTTT. Protein: CASSLQWGTDTQYF.

The gene calls are TRBV5-1 and TRBJ2-7, with a possible D match to TRBD1 (6 bases). Germline V gene sequence: CDR1 SGHRS, CDR2 YFSETQ. V was shortened by 1 base and J by 4 bases, with 12 bases between the two germline ends. This CDR3 has 14 residues. The CDR3 protein is CASSLFRGPYEQYF. CDR3 bases: TGCGCCAGCAGCTTGTTCAGGGGCCCATACGAGCAGTACTTC.

The genes are TRBV6-2 or TRBV6-3 and TRBJ2-2; 10 bases agree with TRBD2. V lost 6 bases, J lost 1 base, and 8 bases stayed unmatched. Looked up from germline, CDR1 is MNHEY and CDR2 is SVGEGT. The CDR3 sequence is 17 residues long. CDR3 protein: CASSRRPSGRNTGELFF. DNA of the CDR3: TGTGCCAGCAGCCGCCGCCCTAGCGGGAGGAACACCGGGGAGCTGTTTTTT.

The chain uses TRBV11-1 and TRBJ1-6; TRBD1 matches at 8 bases. Looked up from germline, CDR1 is SGHAT and CDR2 is FQDESV (reference sequence). The V gene end was trimmed by 4 bases and the J gene end by 7 bases; junction bases not matched to a gene: 6. The CDR3 runs to 15 residues. The DNA for the CDR3 is TGTGCCAGCAGCTCCCGGACAGGGAGCAATTCACCCCTCCACTTT. It codes for CASSSRTGSNSPLHF.

The rearrangement joins TRBV5-1 to TRBJ2-7; TRBD1 is a possible D gene (5 bases). In germline, CDR1 is SGHRS, CDR2 YFSETQ. V shed 2 bases and J shed 2 bases, with 11 bases lying between them. CDR3 size: 14 residues. CDR3 protein: CASSFGAGPYEQYF. Written as DNA, the CDR3 is TGCGCCAGCAGCTTCGGTGCAGGGCCCTACGAGCAGTACTTC.

V gene TRBV9 combines with J gene TRBJ2-1; D remains ambiguous. Trimming took off 2 bases at V and 7 bases at J, with 10 bases between the two ends. CDR1 is SGDLS and CDR2 is YYNGEE in the germline V gene. The CDR3 loop spans 13 amino acids. CDR3 sequence: CASSVTVVNEQFF. CDR3 sequence (DNA): TGTGCCAGCAGCGTTACAGTAGTGAATGAGCAGTTCTTC.